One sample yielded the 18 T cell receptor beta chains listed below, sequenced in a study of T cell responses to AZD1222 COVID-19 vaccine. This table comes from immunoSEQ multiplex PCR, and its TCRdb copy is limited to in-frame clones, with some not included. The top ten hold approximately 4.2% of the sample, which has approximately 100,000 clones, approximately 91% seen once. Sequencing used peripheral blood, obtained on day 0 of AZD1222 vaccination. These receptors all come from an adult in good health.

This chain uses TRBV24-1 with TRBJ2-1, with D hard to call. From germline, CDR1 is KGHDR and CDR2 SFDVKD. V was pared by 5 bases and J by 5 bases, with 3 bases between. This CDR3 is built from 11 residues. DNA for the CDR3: TGTGCCACCAGTGTCGACAATGAGCAGTTCTTC. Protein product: CATSVDNEQFF.

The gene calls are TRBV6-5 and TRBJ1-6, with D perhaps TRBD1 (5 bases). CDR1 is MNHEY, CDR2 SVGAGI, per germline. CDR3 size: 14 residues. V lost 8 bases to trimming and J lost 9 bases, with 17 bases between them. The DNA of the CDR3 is TGTGCCAGCGGGGGTATTAGGGATGGTTCACCCCTCCACTTT. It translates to CASGGIRDGSPLHF.

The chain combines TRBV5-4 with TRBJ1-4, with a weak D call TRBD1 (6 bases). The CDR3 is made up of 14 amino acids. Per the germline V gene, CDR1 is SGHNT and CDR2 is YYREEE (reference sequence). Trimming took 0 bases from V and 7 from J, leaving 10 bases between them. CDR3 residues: CASSLAGVPEKLFF. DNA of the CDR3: TGTGCCAGCAGCTTGGCAGGGGTGCCTGAAAAACTGTTTTTT.

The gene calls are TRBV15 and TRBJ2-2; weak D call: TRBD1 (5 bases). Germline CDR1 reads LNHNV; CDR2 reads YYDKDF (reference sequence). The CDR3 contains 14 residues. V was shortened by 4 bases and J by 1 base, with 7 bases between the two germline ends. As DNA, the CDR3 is TGTGCCACCAGCACCGGACAGAACACCGGGGAGCTGTTTTTT. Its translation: CATSTGQNTGELFF. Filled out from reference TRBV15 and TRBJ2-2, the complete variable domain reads DAMVIQNPRYQVTQFGKPVTLSCSQTLNHNVMYWYQQKSSQAPKLLFHYYDKDFNNEADTPDNFQSRRPNTSFCFLDIRSPGLGDTAMYLCATSTGQNTGELFFGEGSRLTVL.

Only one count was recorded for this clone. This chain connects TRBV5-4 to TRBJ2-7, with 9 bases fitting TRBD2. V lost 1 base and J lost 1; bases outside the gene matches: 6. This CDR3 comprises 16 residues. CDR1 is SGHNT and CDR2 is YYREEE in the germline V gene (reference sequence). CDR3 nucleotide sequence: TGTGCCAGCAGCTTGCCAGCGGGGGGCATATCCTACGAGCAGTACTTC. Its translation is CASSLPAGGISYEQYF.

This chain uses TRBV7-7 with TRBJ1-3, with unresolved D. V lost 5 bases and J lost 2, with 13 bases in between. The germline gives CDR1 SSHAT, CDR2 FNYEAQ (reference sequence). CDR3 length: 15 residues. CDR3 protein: CASSPAAGPGNTIYF. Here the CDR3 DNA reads TGTGCCAGCAGCCCGGCGGCGGGCCCTGGAAACACCATATATTTT. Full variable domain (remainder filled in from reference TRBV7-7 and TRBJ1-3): GAGVSQSPRYKVTKRGQDVTLRCDPISSHATLYWYQQALGQGPEFLTYFNYEAQPDKSGLPSDRFSAERPEGSISTLTIQRTEQRDSAMYRCASSPAAGPGNTIYFGEGSWLTVV.

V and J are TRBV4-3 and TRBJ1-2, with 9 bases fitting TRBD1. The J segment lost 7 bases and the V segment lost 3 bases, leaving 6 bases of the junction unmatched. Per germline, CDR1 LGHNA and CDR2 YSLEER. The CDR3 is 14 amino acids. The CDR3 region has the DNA TGCGCCAGCAGCCAGGGACAGGGTAATGGTGGCTACACCTTC. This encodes CASSQGQGNGGYTF.

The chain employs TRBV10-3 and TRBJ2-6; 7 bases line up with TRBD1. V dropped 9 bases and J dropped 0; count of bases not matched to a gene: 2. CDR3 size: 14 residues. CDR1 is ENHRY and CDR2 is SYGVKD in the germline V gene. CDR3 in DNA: TGTGCCATTAGGGACAGCTCTGGGGCCAACGTCCTGACTTTC. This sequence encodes CAIRDSSGANVLTF.

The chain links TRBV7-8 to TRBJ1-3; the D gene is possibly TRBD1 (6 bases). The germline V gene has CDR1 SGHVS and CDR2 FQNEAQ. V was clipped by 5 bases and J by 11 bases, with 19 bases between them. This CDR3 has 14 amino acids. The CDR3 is CASSEDRALGPIYF. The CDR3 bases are TGTGCCAGCAGCGAGGACAGAGCCCTTGGGCCCATATATTTT.

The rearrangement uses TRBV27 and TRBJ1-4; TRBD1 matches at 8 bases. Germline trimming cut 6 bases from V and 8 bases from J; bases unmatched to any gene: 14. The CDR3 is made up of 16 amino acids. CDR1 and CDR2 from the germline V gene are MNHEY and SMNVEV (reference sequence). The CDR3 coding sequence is TGTGCCAGCAGAGGCGGACAGGGAAGGATGTGGGAAAAACTGTTTTTT. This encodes CASRGGQGRMWEKLFF.

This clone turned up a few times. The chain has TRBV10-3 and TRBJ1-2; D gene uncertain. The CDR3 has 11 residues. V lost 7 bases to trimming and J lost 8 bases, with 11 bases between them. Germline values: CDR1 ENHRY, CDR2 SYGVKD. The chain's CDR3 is CAITGSAGYTF. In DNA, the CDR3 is TGTGCCATCACCGGGTCAGCGGGCTACACCTTC.

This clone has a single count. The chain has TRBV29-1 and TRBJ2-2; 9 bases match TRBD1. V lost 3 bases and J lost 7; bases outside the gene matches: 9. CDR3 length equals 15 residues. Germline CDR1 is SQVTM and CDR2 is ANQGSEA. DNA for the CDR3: TGCAGCGTTGACCCGGGACAGGGAAATGGCGGGGAGCTGTTTTTT. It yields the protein CSVDPGQGNGGELFF.

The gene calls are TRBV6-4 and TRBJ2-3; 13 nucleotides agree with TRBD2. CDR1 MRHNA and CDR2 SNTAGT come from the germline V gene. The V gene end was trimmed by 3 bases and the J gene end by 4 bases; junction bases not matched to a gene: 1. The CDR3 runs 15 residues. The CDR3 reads CASSELAGGPDTQYF. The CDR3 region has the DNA TGTGCCAGCAGTGAACTAGCGGGGGGGCCAGATACGCAGTATTTT.

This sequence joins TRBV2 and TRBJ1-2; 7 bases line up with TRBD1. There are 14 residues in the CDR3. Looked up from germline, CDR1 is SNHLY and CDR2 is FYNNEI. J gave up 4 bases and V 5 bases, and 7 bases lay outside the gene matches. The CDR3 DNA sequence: TGTGCCAGCAGTTTCCGACAGGGCCCCTATGGCTACACCTTC. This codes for CASSFRQGPYGYTF.

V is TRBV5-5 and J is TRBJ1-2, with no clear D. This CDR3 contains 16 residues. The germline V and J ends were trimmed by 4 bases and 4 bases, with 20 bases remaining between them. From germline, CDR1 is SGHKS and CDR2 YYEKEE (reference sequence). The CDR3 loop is CASSPNPLTPTYGYTF. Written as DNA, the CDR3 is TGTGCCAGCAGCCCAAACCCTTTGACACCGACCTATGGCTACACCTTC.

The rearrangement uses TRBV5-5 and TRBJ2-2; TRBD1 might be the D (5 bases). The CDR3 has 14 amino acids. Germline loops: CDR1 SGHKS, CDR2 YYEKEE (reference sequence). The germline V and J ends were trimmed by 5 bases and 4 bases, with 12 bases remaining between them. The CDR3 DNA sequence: TGTGCCAGCAGACGTCAGGGAATCACCGGGGAGCTGTTTTTT. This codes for CASRRQGITGELFF.

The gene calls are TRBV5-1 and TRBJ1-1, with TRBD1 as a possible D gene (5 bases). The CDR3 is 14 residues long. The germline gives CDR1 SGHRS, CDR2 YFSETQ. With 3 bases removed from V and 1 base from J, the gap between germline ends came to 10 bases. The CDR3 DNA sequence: TGCGCCAGCAGCTCGGGACGGACGAACACTGAAGCTTTCTTT. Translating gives CASSSGRTNTEAFF.

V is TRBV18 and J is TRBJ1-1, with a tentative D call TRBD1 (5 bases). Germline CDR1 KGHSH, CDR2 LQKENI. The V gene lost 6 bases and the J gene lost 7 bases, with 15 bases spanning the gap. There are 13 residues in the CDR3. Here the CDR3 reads CASSPGGMGEAFF. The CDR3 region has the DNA TGTGCCAGCTCCCCCGGGGGTATGGGTGAAGCTTTCTTT.